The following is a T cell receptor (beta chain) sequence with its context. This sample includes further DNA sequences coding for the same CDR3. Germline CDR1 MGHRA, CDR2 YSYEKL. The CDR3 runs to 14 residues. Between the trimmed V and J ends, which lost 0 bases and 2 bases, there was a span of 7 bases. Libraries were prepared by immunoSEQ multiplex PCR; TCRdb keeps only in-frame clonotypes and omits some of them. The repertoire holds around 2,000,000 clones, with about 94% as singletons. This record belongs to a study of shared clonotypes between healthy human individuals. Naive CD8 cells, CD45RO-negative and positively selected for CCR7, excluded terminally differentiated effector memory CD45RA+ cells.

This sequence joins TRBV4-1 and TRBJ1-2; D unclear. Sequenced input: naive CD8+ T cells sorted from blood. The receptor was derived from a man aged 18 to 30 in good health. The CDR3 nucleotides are TGCGCCAGCAGCCAAGATCTGGGGAACTATGGCTACACCTTC. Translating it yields CASSQDLGNYGYTF.